This T cell receptor (beta chain) was captured in a study of cytomegalovirus exposure and HLA in healthy donors. Overall study findings and caveats: One later analysis, an examination of the 120 validation repertoires, found that first-cohort TCR clusters tended to co-occur in them. Testing in vitro showed a few CMV-associated chains specific for CMV antigens.

This CDR3 has 16 residues. Germline V lookup: CDR1 SGHRS, CDR2 YFSETQ. The V gene lost 0 bases and the J gene lost 0 bases, with 12 bases spanning the gap. Libraries were prepared by immunoSEQ multiplex PCR; TCRdb keeps only in-frame clonotypes and omits some of them. The table has 130,000 or so clones, roughly 89% seen once. This clone was observed a few times. Antigen unknown. V is TRBV5-1 and J is TRBJ1-2; D remains unclear. The sequenced sample consisted of PBMCs. The receptor was derived from a woman between 18 and 29 years old in good health and CMV-seropositive. CDR3 coding DNA: TGCGCCAGCAGCTTGGTGGCACCAGGCCCTAACTATGGCTACACCTTC. As protein: CASSLVAPGPNYGYTF.